Included here is one TCR beta chain sequence, with context. This sample is drawn from a study of blood T cell repertoires in COVID-19. Background on the study: Whether acute or convalescent, the COVID-19 samples came from the United States, Italy and Spain. The analysed material was cDNA or gDNA that came from T cells, B-cell-depleted T cells, or PBMCs.

How the authors handled the data: Scientists estimated how many nucleated cells there were by amplifying reference gene primers. Only in-frame clones appear in the TCRdb table, and some are missing; sequencing was by immunoSEQ multiplex PCR. That table furnishes V, J and clone size, whereas the DNA furnished D and trimming. The repertoire holds 25,000 to 30,000 clones, with about 90% as singletons. CDR3 length: 14 residues. From germline, CDR1 is SEHNR and CDR2 FQNEAQ (reference sequence). V lost 5 bases, J lost 7 bases, and 12 bases lay in between. This TCR was recovered from a human donor in a cohort sampled during active COVID-19. The sequenced sample was peripheral blood. J is TRBJ1-6 and V is TRBV7-9, with D perhaps TRBD1 (5 bases). Here the CDR3 reads CASSADSLNSPLHF. Here the CDR3 DNA reads TGTGCCAGCAGCGCTGACAGCCTAAATTCACCCCTCCACTTT.